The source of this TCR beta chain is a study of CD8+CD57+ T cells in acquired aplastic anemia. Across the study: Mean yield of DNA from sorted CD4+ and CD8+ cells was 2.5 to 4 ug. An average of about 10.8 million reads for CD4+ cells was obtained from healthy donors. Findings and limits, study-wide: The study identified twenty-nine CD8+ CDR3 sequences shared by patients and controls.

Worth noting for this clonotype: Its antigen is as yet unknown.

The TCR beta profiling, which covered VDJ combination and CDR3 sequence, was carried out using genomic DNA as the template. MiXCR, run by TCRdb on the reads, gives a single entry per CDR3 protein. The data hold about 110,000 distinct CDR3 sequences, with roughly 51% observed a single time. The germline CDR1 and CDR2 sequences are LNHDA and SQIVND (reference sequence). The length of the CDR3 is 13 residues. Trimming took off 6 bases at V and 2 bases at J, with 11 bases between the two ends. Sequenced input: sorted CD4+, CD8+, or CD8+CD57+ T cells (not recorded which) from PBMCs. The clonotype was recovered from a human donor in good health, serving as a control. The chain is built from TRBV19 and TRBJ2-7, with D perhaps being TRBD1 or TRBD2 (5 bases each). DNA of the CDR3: TGTGCCAGTAGACTCGGGGCAGCCTACGAGCAGTACTTC. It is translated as CASRLGAAYEQYF.